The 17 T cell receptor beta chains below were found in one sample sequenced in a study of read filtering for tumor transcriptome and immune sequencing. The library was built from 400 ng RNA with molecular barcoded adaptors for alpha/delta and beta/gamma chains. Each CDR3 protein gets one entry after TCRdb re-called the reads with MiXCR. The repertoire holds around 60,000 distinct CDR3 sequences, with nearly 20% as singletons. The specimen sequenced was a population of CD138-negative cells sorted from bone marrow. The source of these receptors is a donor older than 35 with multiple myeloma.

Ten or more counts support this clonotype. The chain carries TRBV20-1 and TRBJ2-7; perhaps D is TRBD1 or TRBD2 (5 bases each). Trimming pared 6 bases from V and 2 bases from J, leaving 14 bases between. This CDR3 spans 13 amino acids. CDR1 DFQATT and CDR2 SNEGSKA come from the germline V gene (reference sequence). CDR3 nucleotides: TGCAGTGCGACCGGGACGGGGACCTACGAGCAGTACTTC. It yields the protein CSATGTGTYEQYF.

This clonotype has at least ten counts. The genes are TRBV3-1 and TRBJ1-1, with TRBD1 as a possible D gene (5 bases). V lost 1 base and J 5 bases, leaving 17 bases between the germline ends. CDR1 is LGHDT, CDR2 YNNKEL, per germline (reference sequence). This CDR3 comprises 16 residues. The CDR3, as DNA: TGTGCCAGCAGCCAAGGAGGGGTCCGGTTTGTAACTGAAGCTTTCTTT. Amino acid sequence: CASSQGGVRFVTEAFF.

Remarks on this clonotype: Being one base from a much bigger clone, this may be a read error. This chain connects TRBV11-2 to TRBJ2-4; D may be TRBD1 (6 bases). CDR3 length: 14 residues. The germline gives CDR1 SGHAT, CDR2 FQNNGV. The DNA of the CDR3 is TGTGCCAGCAGCAACACAGGGTACGAAAACATTCAGGACTTC. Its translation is CASSNTGYENIQDF.

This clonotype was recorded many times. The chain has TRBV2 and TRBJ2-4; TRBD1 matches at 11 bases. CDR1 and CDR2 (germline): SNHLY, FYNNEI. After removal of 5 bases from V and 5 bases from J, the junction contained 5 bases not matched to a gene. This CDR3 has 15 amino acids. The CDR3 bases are TGTGCCAGCAGTTGGGACAGGGGGTCCGAAAACATTCAGTACTTC. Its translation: CASSWDRGSENIQYF.

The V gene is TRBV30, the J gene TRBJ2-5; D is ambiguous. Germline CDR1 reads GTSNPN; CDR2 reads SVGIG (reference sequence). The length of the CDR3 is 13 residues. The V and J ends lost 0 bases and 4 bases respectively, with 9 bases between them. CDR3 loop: CAWSVSGTETQYF. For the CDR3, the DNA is TGTGCCTGGAGTGTCTCAGGCACAGAGACCCAGTACTTC.

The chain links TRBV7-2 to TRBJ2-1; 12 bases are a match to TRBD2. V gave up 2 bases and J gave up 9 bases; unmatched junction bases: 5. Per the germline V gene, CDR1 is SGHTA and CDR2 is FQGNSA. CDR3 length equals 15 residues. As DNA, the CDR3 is TGTGCCAGCAGCTTAACTAGCGGGAGGAGCGGTGAGCAGTTCTTC. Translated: CASSLTSGRSGEQFF.

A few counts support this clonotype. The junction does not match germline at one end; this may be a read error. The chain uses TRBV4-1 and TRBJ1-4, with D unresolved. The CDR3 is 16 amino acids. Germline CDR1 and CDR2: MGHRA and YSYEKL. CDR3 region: CASSQVVPNVLEKLFF. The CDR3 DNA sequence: TGCGCCAGCAGCCAAGTTGTCCCGAATGTTTTGGAAAAATTGTTTTTT.

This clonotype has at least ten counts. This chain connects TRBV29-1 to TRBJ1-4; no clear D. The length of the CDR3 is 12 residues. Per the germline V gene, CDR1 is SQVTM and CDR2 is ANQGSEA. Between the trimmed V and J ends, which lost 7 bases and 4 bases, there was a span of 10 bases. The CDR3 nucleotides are TGCAGCGCTCAGCAGAGTAATGAAAAACTGTTTTTT. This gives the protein CSAQQSNEKLFF. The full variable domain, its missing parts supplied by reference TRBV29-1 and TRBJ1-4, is SAVISQKPSRDICQRGTSLTIQCQVDSQVTMMFWYRQQPGQSLTLIATANQGSEATYESGFVIDKFPISRPNLTFSTLTVSNMSPEDSSIYLCSAQQSNEKLFFGSGTQLSVL.

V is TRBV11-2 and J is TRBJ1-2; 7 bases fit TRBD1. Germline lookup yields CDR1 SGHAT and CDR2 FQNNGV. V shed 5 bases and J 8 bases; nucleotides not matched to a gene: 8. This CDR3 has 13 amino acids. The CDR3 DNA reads TGTGCCAGCAGCCGGACACAGGGGCAAGGCTACACCTTC. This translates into CASSRTQGQGYTF.

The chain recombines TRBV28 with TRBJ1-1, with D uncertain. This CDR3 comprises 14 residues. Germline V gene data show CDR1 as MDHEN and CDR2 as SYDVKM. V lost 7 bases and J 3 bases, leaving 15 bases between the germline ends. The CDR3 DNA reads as TGTGCCAGCAAAGGGCCGCCTTCGGACACTGAAGCTTTCTTT. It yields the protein CASKGPPSDTEAFF. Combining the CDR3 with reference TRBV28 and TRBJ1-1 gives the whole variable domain DVKVTQSSRYLVKRTGEKVFLECVQDMDHENMFWYRQDPGLGLRLIYFSYDVKMKEKGDIPEGYSVSREKKERFSLILESASTNQTSMYLCASKGPPSDTEAFFGQGTRLTVV.

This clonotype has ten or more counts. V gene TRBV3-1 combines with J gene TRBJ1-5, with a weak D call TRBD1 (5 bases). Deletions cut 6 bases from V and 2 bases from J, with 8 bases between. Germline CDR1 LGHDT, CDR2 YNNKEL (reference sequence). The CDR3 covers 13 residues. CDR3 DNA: TGTGCCAGCAGTGGCAGGGGCAATCAGCCCCAGCATTTT. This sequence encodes CASSGRGNQPQHF.

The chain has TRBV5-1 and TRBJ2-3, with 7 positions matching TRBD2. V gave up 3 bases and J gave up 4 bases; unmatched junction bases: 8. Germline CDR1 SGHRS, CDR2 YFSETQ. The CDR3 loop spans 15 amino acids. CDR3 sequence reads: CASSSRAGAADTQYF. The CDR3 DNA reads TGCGCCAGCAGCTCGAGGGCGGGAGCTGCAGATACGCAGTATTTT.

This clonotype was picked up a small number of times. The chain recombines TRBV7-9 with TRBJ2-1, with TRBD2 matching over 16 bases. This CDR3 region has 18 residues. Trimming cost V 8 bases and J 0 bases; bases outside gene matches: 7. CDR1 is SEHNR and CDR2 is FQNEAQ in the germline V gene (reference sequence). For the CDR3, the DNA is TGTGCCAGCCTGGGACTAGCGGGGGGGGGGTCCTCCTACAATGAGCAGTTCTTC. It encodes CASLGLAGGGSSYNEQFF. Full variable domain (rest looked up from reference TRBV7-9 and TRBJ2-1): DTGVSQNPRHKITKRGQNVTFRCDPISEHNRLYWYRQTLGQGPEFLTYFQNEAQLEKSRLLSDRFSAERPKGSFSTLEIQRTEQGDSAMYLCASLGLAGGGSSYNEQFFGPGTRLTVL.

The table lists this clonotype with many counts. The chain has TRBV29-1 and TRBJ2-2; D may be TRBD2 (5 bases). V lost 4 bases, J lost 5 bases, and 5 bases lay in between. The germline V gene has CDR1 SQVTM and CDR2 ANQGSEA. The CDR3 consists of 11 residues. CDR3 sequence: CSVGTTGELFF. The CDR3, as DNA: TGCAGCGTTGGGACTACCGGGGAGCTGTTTTTT.

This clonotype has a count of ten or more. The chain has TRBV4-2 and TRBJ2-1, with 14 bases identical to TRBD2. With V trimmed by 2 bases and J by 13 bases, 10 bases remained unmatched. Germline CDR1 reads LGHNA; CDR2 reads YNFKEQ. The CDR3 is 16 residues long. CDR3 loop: CASSQSGTSGGLQQFF. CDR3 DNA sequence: TGTGCCAGCAGCCAATCCGGGACTAGCGGGGGCTTACAACAGTTCTTC.

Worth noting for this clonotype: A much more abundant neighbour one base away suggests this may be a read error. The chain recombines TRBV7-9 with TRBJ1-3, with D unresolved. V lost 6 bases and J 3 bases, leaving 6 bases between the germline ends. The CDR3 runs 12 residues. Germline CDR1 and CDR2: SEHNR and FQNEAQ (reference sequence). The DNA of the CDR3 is TGTGCCAGCAGAAGCTTTGGAAACACCATATATTTT. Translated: CASRSFGNTIYF.

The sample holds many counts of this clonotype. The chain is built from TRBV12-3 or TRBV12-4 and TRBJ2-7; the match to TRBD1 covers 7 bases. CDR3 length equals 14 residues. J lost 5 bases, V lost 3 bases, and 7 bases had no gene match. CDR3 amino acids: CASSLGDSLHEQYF. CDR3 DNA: TGTGCCAGCAGTTTGGGGGACAGTCTCCACGAGCAGTACTTC.